Following are 19 T cell receptor beta chains from one sample sequenced in a study of response to subunit inactivated influenza vaccine. TCRdb recomputed calls from the RT-PCR reads with MiXCR, one row per CDR3 protein. Found here are more than 150,000 distinct CDR3 sequences, around 9.2% of them singletons; the top ten hold roughly a tenth. Specimen: non-naive T cells sorted from PBMCs, collected on the day of vaccination. The source of these receptors is a middle-aged man who received an inactivated influenza vaccine.

The CDR3 is CASSSPALPDTQYF. As DNA, the CDR3 is TGTGCCAGCAGCTCCCCGGCCCTCCCAGATACGCAGTATTTT. The genes are TRBV7-2 and TRBJ2-3; D is uncertain. In germline, CDR1 is SGHTA, CDR2 FQGNSA. The V end was cut by 4 bases, the J end by 4 bases, with 12 bases between. The CDR3 spans 14 residues.

The V and J genes are TRBV15 and TRBJ2-6; no definite D call. The V end lost 8 bases, the J end lost 0 bases, and 11 bases lay between the germline ends. The CDR3 totals 15 residues. Germline CDR1 and CDR2: LNHNV and YYDKDF (reference sequence). CDR3: CATQPLSSGANVLTF. The CDR3 coding sequence is TGTGCCACCCAACCTCTGAGCTCTGGGGCCAACGTCCTGACTTTC. Combining the CDR3 with reference TRBV15 and TRBJ2-6 gives the whole variable domain DAMVIQNPRYQVTQFGKPVTLSCSQTLNHNVMYWYQQKSSQAPKLLFHYYDKDFNNEADTPDNFQSRRPNTSFCFLDIRSPGLGDTAMYLCATQPLSSGANVLTFGAGSRLTVL.

Ten or more counts support this clonotype. The chain joins TRBV6-2 or TRBV6-3 to TRBJ2-3, with D perhaps matching TRBD2 (5 bases). The CDR3 consists of 13 residues. CDR1 is MNHEY, CDR2 SVGEGT, per germline. The V end was cut by 6 bases, the J end by 7 bases, with 14 bases between. The DNA of the CDR3 is TGTGCCAGCAGCCTGCCGGGGATTTATACGCAGTATTTT. It specifies CASSLPGIYTQYF.

This clonotype appeared a few times. The V gene is TRBV5-5, the J gene TRBJ1-1; D not resolved. The germline V gene encodes CDR1 SGHKS and CDR2 YYEKEE (reference sequence). Deletions cut 1 base from V and 4 bases from J, with 8 bases between. The CDR3 is 13 amino acids. CDR3: CASSLPYSTEAFF. The CDR3 DNA is TGTGCCAGCAGCTTGCCATACAGCACTGAAGCTTTCTTT.

This clonotype was seen ten or more times. The J gene is TRBJ1-1, the V gene TRBV6-5; D gene uncertain. The CDR3 sequence is 11 residues long. Deletions cut 3 bases from V and 7 bases from J, with 6 bases between. The germline gives CDR1 MNHEY, CDR2 SVGAGI. The CDR3 DNA reads TGTGCCAGCAGTTATAGAGGTGAAGCTTTCTTT. Its translation: CASSYRGEAFF.

The rearrangement uses TRBV5-5 and TRBJ1-1; 12 bases line up with TRBD1. Germline lookup yields CDR1 SGHKS and CDR2 YYEKEE (reference sequence). The CDR3 loop spans 15 amino acids. The trim removed 3 bases at V and 6 bases at J, leaving 6 bases unmatched. The CDR3 loop is CASSSRGTGGSEAFF. CDR3 DNA sequence: TGTGCCAGCAGCTCACGGGGGACAGGGGGCTCTGAAGCTTTCTTT. Combining the CDR3 with reference TRBV5-5 and TRBJ1-1 gives the whole variable domain DAGVTQSPTHLIKTRGQQVTLRCSPISGHKSVSWYQQVLGQGPQFIFQYYEKEERGRGNFPDRFSARQFPNYSSELNVNALLLGDSALYLCASSSRGTGGSEAFFGQGTRLTVV.

This clonotype was detected only a few times. This chain uses TRBV30 with TRBJ2-7; 11 nucleotides agree with TRBD1. J was trimmed by 5 bases and V by 8 bases; bases with no gene match: 5. Germline-derived CDR1 and CDR2 are GTSNPN and SVGIG (reference sequence). CDR3 size: 12 residues. The CDR3 here is CARTGGGNEQYF. The CDR3 nucleotides are TGTGCCCGGACAGGGGGCGGGAACGAGCAGTACTTC.

Regarding this clonotype: A much more abundant neighbour one base away suggests this may be a read error. The gene calls are TRBV10-3 and TRBJ2-1; D perhaps matches TRBD1 (8 bases). Germline V gives CDR1 ENHRY, CDR2 SYGVKD. The CDR3 consists of 16 residues. Trimming took 6 bases from V and 5 from J, leaving 20 bases between them. The CDR3 bases are TGTGCCATCAGGCAGGGGGCAGGCGGGGGTAACAATGAGCAGTTCTTC. Protein: CAIRQGAGGGNNEQFF.

This clonotype was recorded at least ten times. V is TRBV12-3 or TRBV12-4 and J is TRBJ2-5, with TRBD2 as a possible D gene (6 bases). Trimming removed 4 bases at V and 5 bases at J, with 14 bases between. CDR3 length: 14 amino acids. DNA of the CDR3: TGTGCCAGCAGTTCCTTGGGGGGATACGAGACCCAGTACTTC. Amino acid sequence: CASSSLGGYETQYF.

This chain joins TRBV2 and TRBJ2-7; TRBD2 agrees at 8 bases. This CDR3 is 14 amino acids long. After removal of 7 bases from V and 6 bases from J, the junction contained 11 bases not matched to a gene. Germline V gene sequence: CDR1 SNHLY, CDR2 FYNNEI. CDR3 loop: CASTRTGTRSEQYF. CDR3 DNA sequence: TGTGCCAGCACCAGAACCGGGACTAGAAGCGAGCAGTACTTC.

This clonotype was seen at least ten times. The rearrangement joins TRBV4-3 to TRBJ1-2; maybe TRBD1 (6 bases). CDR1 is LGHNA, CDR2 YSLEER, per germline. The CDR3 covers 15 residues. The V and J ends lost 2 bases and 4 bases respectively, with 14 bases between them. The CDR3 DNA reads TGCGCCAGCAGCCAAACAAACCAGGGGATCTATGGCTACACCTTC. Its protein is CASSQTNQGIYGYTF.

This clonotype showed up just a few times. The CDR3 nucleotides are TGTGCCAGCTCACCCGGGACAGGGGGTGGAAGCGGTCCAGAGACCCAGTACTTC. Protein sequence: CASSPGTGGGSGPETQYF. The chain links TRBV18 to TRBJ2-5; 11 positions match TRBD1. The CDR3 totals 18 residues. The V gene's germline CDR1 is KGHSH and CDR2 LQKENI. J gave up 4 bases and V 3 bases, and 13 bases lay outside the gene matches.

Only a few counts were recorded for this clonotype. The chain is built from TRBV7-2 and TRBJ2-2; a weak D match, TRBD1 (6 bases). The V end was cut by 1 base, the J end by 0 bases, with 12 bases between. This CDR3 is built from 17 residues. The V gene's germline CDR1 is SGHTA and CDR2 FQGNSA. The CDR3 DNA is TGTGCCAGCAGCTTAGTGATTGGGGGCCCGAACACCGGGGAGCTGTTTTTT. Its translation: CASSLVIGGPNTGELFF.

In its sample, this clonotype was seen a few times. The chain employs TRBV20-1 and TRBJ1-1; 8 bases map to TRBD1. Trimming at V came to 0 bases and at J to 3 bases, leaving 3 bases not matched to a gene. The CDR3 loop spans 14 amino acids. The germline V gene encodes CDR1 DFQATT and CDR2 SNEGSKA (reference sequence). This chain's CDR3 is CSARDAQGDTEAFF. In DNA form, the CDR3 reads TGCAGTGCTAGAGACGCACAGGGGGACACTGAAGCTTTCTTT.

This clonotype was recorded many times. The gene calls are TRBV27 and TRBJ2-7; D may match TRBD1 or TRBD2 (5 bases each). Germline V CDR1 and CDR2: MNHEY, SMNVEV (reference sequence). V was pared by 6 bases and J by 1 base, with 13 bases between. The length of the CDR3 is 14 residues. CDR3 bases: TGTGCCAGCAGAAAACCGGGACGTTCCTACGAGCAGTACTTC. It yields the protein CASRKPGRSYEQYF.

The genes are TRBV19 and TRBJ2-7; D tentatively fits TRBD1 or TRBD2 (6 bases each). CDR1 and CDR2 from the germline V gene are LNHDA and SQIVND (reference sequence). V was pared by 1 base and J by 7 bases, with 20 bases between. This CDR3 contains 16 residues. CDR3 sequence reads: CASSIGGGLLGEEQYF. Here the CDR3 DNA reads TGTGCCAGTAGTATAGGAGGGGGACTCCTCGGAGAAGAGCAGTACTTC.

As for this clonotype: One end of the junction varies from germline; a read error may be responsible. The chain is built from TRBV12-3 or TRBV12-4 and TRBJ2-2, with unresolved D. CDR3 length equals 12 residues. The CDR3 DNA is TGTGCCAGCAGCAGTAACACCGAGGAGCTGTTTTTT. Its translation: CASSSNTEELFF.

In this sample, this clonotype turned up many times. The V and J genes are TRBV3-1 and TRBJ1-4, with a tentative D call TRBD1 (5 bases). V gave up 2 bases and J gave up 3 bases, with 13 bases separating them. There are 16 residues in the CDR3. CDR1 is LGHDT, CDR2 YNNKEL, per germline (reference sequence). As DNA, the CDR3 is TGTGCCAGCAGCCAACGCGGGGCGGGAGCTAATGAAAAACTGTTTTTT. Its translation: CASSQRGAGANEKLFF.

The chain couples TRBV18 to TRBJ2-5; D is unclear. Per germline, CDR1 KGHSH and CDR2 LQKENI. V lost 2 bases and J 5 bases, leaving 15 bases between the germline ends. The CDR3 runs to 15 residues. In nucleotides, the CDR3 is TGTGCCAGCTCACCAATTCGGCCCAGCCAGGAGACCCAGTACTTC. As protein: CASSPIRPSQETQYF. Together with reference TRBV18 and TRBJ2-5, the CDR3 gives the full variable domain: NAGVMQNPRHLVRRRGQEARLRCSPMKGHSHVYWYRQLPEEGLKFMVYLQKENIIDESGMPKERFSAEFPKEGPSILRIQQVVRGDSAAYFCASSPIRPSQETQYFGPGTRLLVL.